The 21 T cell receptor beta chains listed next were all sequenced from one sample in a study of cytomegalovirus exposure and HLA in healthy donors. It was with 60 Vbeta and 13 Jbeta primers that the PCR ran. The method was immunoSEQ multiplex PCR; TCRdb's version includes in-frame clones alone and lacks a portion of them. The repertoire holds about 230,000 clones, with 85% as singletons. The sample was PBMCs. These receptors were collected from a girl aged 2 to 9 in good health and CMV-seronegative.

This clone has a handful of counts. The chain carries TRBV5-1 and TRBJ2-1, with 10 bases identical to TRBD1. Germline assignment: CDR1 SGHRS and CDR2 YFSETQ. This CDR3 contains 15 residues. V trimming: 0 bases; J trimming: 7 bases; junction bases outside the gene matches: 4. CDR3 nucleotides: TGCGCCAGCAGCTTGGGACGGACAGGGGGGAATGAGCAGTTCTTC. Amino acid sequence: CASSLGRTGGNEQFF.

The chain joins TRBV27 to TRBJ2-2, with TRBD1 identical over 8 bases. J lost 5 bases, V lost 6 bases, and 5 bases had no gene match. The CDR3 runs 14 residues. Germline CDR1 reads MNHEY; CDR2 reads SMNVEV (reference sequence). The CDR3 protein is CASSGTGGTGELFF. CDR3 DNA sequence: TGTGCCAGCAGCGGGACAGGTGGGACCGGGGAGCTGTTTTTT.

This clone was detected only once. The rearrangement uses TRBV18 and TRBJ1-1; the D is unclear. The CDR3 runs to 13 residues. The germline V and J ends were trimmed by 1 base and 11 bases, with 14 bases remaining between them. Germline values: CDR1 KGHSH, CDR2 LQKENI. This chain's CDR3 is CASSPQREAGAFF. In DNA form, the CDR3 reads TGTGCCAGCTCACCACAGAGGGAGGCCGGGGCTTTCTTT. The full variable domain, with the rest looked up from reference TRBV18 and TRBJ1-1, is NAGVMQNPRHLVRRRGQEARLRCSPMKGHSHVYWYRQLPEEGLKFMVYLQKENIIDESGMPKERFSAEFPKEGPSILRIQQVVRGDSAAYFCASSPQREAGAFFGQGTRLTVV.

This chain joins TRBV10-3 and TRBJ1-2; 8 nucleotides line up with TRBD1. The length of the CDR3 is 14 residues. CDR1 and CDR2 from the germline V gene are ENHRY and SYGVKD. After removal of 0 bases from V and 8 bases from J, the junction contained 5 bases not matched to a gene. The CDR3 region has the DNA TGTGCCATCAGTGAGTCGGACAGGGTGAGAGGCTACACCTTC. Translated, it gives CAISESDRVRGYTF.

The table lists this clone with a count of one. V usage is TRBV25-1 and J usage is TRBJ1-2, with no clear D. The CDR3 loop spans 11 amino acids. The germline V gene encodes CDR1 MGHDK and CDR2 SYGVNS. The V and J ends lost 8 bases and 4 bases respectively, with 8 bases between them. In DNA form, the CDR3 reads TGTGCCAGCTCTTCCGGCTATGGCTACACCTTC. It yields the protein CASSSGYGYTF.

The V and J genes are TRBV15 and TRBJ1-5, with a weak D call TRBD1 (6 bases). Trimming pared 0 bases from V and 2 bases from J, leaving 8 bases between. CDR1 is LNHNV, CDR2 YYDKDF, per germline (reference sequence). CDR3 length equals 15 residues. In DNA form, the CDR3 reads TGTGCCACCAGCAGAGAGGGGGCTGGCAATCAGCCCCAGCATTTT. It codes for CATSREGAGNQPQHF. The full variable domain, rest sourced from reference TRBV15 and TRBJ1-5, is DAMVIQNPRYQVTQFGKPVTLSCSQTLNHNVMYWYQQKSSQAPKLLFHYYDKDFNNEADTPDNFQSRRPNTSFCFLDIRSPGLGDTAMYLCATSREGAGNQPQHFGDGTRLSIL.

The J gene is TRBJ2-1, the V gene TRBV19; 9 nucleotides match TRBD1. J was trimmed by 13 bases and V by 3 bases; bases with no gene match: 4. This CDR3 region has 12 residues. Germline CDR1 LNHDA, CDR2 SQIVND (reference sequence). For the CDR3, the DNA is TGTGCCAGTAGTATCCCGGGACAGGGTCAGTTCTTC. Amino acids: CASSIPGQGQFF.

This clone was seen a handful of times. The CDR3 sequence is CASSLGAGGFYNEQFF. CDR3 sequence (DNA): TGTGCCAGCAGCTTAGGAGCGGGGGGCTTCTACAATGAGCAGTTCTTC. The genes are TRBV7-9 and TRBJ2-1; 9 bases line up with TRBD2. This CDR3 region has 16 residues. CDR1 SEHNR and CDR2 FQNEAQ come from the germline V gene (reference sequence). J lost 3 bases, V lost 1 base, and 4 bases had no gene match.

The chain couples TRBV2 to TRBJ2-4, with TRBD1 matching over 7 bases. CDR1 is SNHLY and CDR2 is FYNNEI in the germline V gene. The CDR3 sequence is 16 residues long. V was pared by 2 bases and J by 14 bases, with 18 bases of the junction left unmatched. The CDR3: CASSERTGGGGGIKYF. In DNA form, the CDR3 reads TGTGCCAGCAGTGAAAGGACAGGTGGTGGTGGGGGAATAAAGTACTTC.

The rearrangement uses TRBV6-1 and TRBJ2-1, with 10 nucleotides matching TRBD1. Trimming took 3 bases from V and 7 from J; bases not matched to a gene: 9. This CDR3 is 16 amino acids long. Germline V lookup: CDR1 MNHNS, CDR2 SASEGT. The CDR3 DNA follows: TGTGCCAGCAGTGAGCTAGCGACAGGGGGCTTGAATGAGCAGTTCTTC. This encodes CASSELATGGLNEQFF.

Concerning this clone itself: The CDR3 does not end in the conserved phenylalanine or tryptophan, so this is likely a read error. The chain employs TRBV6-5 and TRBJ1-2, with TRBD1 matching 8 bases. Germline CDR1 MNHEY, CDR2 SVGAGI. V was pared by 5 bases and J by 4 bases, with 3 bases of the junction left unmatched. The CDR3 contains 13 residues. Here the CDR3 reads CASSTTGAYGYTL. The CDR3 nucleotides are TGTGCCAGCAGTACGACAGGGGCCTATGGCTACACCCTC.

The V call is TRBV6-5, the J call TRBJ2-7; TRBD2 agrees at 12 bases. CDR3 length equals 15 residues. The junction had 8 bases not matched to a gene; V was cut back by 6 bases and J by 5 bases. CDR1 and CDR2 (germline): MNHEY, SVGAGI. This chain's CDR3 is CASRGLAGPADEQYF. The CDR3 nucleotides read TGTGCCAGCAGGGGACTAGCGGGCCCAGCTGACGAGCAGTACTTC.

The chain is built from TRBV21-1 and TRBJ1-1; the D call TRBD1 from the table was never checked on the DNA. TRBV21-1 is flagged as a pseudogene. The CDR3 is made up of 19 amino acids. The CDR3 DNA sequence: TGTGCCAGCAGCAAAGCGCTTTCGGCAGGGGGCCTCCAGAACACTGAAGCTTTCTTT. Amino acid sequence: CASSKALSAGGLQNTEAFF.

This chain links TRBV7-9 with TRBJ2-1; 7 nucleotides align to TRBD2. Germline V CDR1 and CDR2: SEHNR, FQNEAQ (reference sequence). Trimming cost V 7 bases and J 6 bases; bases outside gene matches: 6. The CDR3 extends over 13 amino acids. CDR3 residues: CASMRLAPNEQFF. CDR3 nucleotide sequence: TGTGCCAGCATGCGACTAGCCCCCAATGAGCAGTTCTTC. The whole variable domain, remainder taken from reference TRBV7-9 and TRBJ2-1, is DTGVSQNPRHKITKRGQNVTFRCDPISEHNRLYWYRQTLGQGPEFLTYFQNEAQLEKSRLLSDRFSAERPKGSFSTLEIQRTEQGDSAMYLCASMRLAPNEQFFGPGTRLTVL.

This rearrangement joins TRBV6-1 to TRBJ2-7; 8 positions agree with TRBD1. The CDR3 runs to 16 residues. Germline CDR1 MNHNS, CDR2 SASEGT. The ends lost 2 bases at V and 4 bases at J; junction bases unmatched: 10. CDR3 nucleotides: TGTGCCAGCAGTGAAACCTGGACAGGGCGGGTTTACGAGCAGTACTTC. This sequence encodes CASSETWTGRVYEQYF.

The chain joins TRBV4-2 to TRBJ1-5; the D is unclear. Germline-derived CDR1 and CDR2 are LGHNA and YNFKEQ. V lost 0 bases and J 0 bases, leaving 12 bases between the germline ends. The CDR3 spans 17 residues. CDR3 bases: TGTGCCAGCAGCCAAGACCGAGCCGATCTTAGCAATCAGCCCCAGCATTTT. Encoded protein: CASSQDRADLSNQPQHF.

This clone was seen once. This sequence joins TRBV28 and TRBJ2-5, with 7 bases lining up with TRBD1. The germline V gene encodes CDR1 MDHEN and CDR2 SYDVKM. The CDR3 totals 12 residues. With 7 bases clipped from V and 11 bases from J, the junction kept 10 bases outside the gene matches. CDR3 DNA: TGTGCCAGCACCGGACAGGTAGGGGAGCAGTACTTC. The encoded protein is CASTGQVGEQYF.

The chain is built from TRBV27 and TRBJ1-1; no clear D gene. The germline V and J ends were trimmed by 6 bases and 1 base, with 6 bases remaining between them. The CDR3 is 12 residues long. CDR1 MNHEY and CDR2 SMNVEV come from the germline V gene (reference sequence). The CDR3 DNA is TGTGCCAGCAGGCGAGAGAACACTGAAGCTTTCTTT. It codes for CASRRENTEAFF.

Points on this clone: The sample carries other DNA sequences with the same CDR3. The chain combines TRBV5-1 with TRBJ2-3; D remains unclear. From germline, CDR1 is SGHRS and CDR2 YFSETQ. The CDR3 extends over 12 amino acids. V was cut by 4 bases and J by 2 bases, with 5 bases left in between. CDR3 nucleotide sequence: TGCGCCAGCAGCCCTTCCACAGATACGCAGTATTTT. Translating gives CASSPSTDTQYF.

The chain's CDR3 is CASFGGDTTQYF. The CDR3 nucleotides are TGTGCCAGCTTCGGGGGGGACACTACGCAGTATTTT. The V and J genes are TRBV6-6 and TRBJ2-3; the match to TRBD2 covers 8 bases. This CDR3 region has 12 residues. The V segment lost 8 bases and the J segment 8 bases; nucleotides outside the gene matches: 6. In germline, CDR1 is MNHNY, CDR2 SVGAGI (reference sequence).

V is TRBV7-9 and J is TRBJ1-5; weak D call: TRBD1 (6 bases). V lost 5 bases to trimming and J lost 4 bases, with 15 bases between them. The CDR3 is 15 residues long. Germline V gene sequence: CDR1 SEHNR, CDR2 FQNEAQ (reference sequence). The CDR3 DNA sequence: TGTGCCAGCAGCCCCAGTGGACAGTTTAATCAGCCCCAGCATTTT. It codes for CASSPSGQFNQPQHF. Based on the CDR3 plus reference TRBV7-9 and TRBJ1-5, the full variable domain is DTGVSQNPRHKITKRGQNVTFRCDPISEHNRLYWYRQTLGQGPEFLTYFQNEAQLEKSRLLSDRFSAERPKGSFSTLEIQRTEQGDSAMYLCASSPSGQFNQPQHFGDGTRLSIL.